This T cell receptor beta chain was sequenced in a study of cytomegalovirus exposure and HLA in healthy donors. Study-wide findings and caveats: The study listed approximately 170 cytomegalovirus-associated TCR beta chains. TCR sequences were mostly rare, though some public TCRs occurred in many donors. According to a subsequent analysis, TCR clusters identified in the first cohort showed a tendency to co-occur across the approximately 130 validation repertoires. As was reported, the classifier diagnosed cytomegalovirus status with high specificity and sensitivity.

Measured with immunoSEQ multiplex PCR; TCRdb has only the in-frame clones, and not every one. Seen here are about 130,000 clones, 89% observed once, and the top ten hold over 9%. The CDR3 covers 17 residues. Trimming pared 4 bases from V and 1 base from J, leaving 17 bases between. Per the germline V gene, CDR1 is PRHDT and CDR2 is FYEKMQ (reference sequence). Remarks on this clone: The antigen is unknown.

V gene TRBV13 combines with J gene TRBJ2-1, with a possible D match to TRBD1 (6 bases). The sequenced material came from PBMCs. The receptor comes from a woman under 30 in good health and CMV-seropositive. CDR3 region: CASSSPWTDPSYNEQFF. The CDR3 nucleotides are TGTGCCAGCAGCTCACCATGGACAGATCCGTCCTACAATGAGCAGTTCTTC.